The 7 T cell receptor beta chains listed next were all sequenced from one sample in a study of control samples from healthy donors and cancer patients. TCRdb keeps only in-frame clones here, not all; method: immunoSEQ multiplex PCR. The sample consists of about 140,000 clones, 94% of them appearing once. Sequencing input: blood. These receptor sequences come from a man in his forties in good health.

The chain uses TRBV28 and TRBJ2-7; tentative D call: TRBD2 (5 bases). With 4 bases removed from V and 6 bases from J, the gap between germline ends came to 16 bases. Germline loops: CDR1 MDHEN, CDR2 SYDVKM. This CDR3 comprises 14 residues. CDR3 region: CASSSRQEASEQYF. The CDR3 DNA follows: TGTGCCAGCAGTTCTAGGCAGGAGGCGAGCGAGCAGTACTTC.

This chain uses TRBV7-2 with TRBJ2-7; D is possibly TRBD2 (6 bases). CDR1 is SGHTA and CDR2 is FQGNSA in the germline V gene. CDR3 length: 16 residues. V was pared by 5 bases and J by 2 bases, with 19 bases between. CDR3 in amino acids: CASSKEGRPGPYEQYF. The CDR3 DNA sequence: TGTGCCAGCAGCAAGGAGGGACGGCCGGGGCCCTACGAGCAGTACTTC.

This rearrangement joins TRBV18 to TRBJ1-3; possible D gene TRBD1, 5 bases. CDR1 and CDR2 from the germline V gene are KGHSH and LQKENI. V was pared by 1 base and J by 4 bases, with 14 bases between. The CDR3 spans 16 residues. The CDR3 sequence: CASSPQETATGNTIYF. In nucleotides, the CDR3 is TGTGCCAGCTCACCACAGGAGACAGCTACAGGAAACACCATATATTTT.

The rearrangement joins TRBV2 to TRBJ2-3; the match to TRBD2 covers 8 bases. This CDR3 is 15 amino acids long. V lost 7 bases to trimming and J lost 5 bases; unmatched junction nucleotides: 11. The germline V gene has CDR1 SNHLY and CDR2 FYNNEI. The CDR3 nucleotides read TGTGCCAGCACCACTAGCGGTTTCGTCTTAGATACGCAGTATTTT. Protein product: CASTTSGFVLDTQYF.

The chain is built from TRBV25-1 and TRBJ2-1; 13 bases fit TRBD2. V shed 3 bases, J shed 3 bases, and the junction held 2 bases outside the gene matches. Germline loops: CDR1 MGHDK, CDR2 SYGVNS. This CDR3 is built from 16 residues. CDR3 DNA sequence: TGTGCCAGCAGTGAGGGACTAGCGGGGAACTACAATGAGCAGTTCTTC. Encoded protein: CASSEGLAGNYNEQFF.

This rearrangement joins TRBV5-1 to TRBJ2-3; tentative D call: TRBD1 (5 bases). This CDR3 contains 13 residues. Per germline, CDR1 SGHRS and CDR2 YFSETQ. Trimming left V 4 bases short and J 5 bases short, with 11 bases between. CDR3 nucleotide sequence: TGCGCCAGCAGCCCACAGGTTAAAGATACGCAGTATTTT. Residues: CASSPQVKDTQYF.

The V and J genes are TRBV9 and TRBJ1-2; possible D gene TRBD1, 5 bases. Trimming shortened V by 6 bases and J by 5 bases, and 23 bases separated the two germline ends. The CDR3 runs 16 residues. Germline values: CDR1 SGDLS, CDR2 YYNGEE. The CDR3 region has the DNA TGTGCCAGCAAGAACGCCGGGACCGCCTTTGAGTATGGCTACACCTTC. Its translation: CASKNAGTAFEYGYTF.